This T cell receptor beta chain was profiled in a study of graft-versus-host responses after intestinal transplantation. Background on the study: Among the recipients, all got anti-thymocyte globulin induction and then tacrolimus and steroids for about three years.

Produced via immunoSEQ multiplex PCR; TCRdb's table is partial and in-frame only. Of more than 80,000 clones in the sample, 70% to 90% were seen once. Study results and limitations: Levels of circulating GvH clones at their peak were associated with early post-transplant HvG declines. Those patients showing graft-donor T cell macrochimerism displayed high graft-versus-host to host-versus-graft clonal ratios in allografts.

Regarding this clone: Its antigen is not known. Other nucleotide sequences in the sample specify the same CDR3.

Germline CDR1 is KGHSH and CDR2 is LQKENI. Between the trimmed V and J ends, which lost 6 bases and 3 bases, there was a span of 8 bases. The CDR3 sequence is 13 residues long. The sequenced sample was unstimulated CD4+ T cells sorted from spleen or lymph node cells, obtained before intestinal transplant. This receptor was obtained from a human donor who received an intestinal transplant. The chain links TRBV18 to TRBJ2-2, with D unclear. CDR3 DNA sequence: TGTGCCAGCTCCCCCCGAGACACCGGGGAGCTGTTTTTT. Translating it yields CASSPRDTGELFF.